The 28 T cell receptor beta chains listed next were all sequenced from one sample in a study of blood T cell repertoires in COVID-19. Produced via immunoSEQ multiplex PCR; TCRdb's table is partial and in-frame only. The sample includes about 190,000 clones, roughly 88% of them seen just once. Material for sequencing was peripheral blood. These receptors all come from a woman aged 40-49 years who had recovered from COVID-19.

The CDR3 nucleotides are TGTGCCAGCAGCCTAGGGGTATCTGGGGGCTACACCTTC. This sequence encodes CASSLGVSGGYTF. The rearrangement joins TRBV28 to TRBJ1-2, with a weak D call TRBD1 (5 bases). The germline CDR1 and CDR2 sequences are MDHEN and SYDVKM. The CDR3 has 13 residues. The V and J ends lost 6 bases and 8 bases respectively, with 16 bases between them.

The chain joins TRBV30 to TRBJ1-1; D not resolved. The CDR3 totals 11 residues. Deletions cut 4 bases from V and 6 bases from J, with 9 bases between. Germline V gene lookup returns CDR1 GTSNPN and CDR2 SVGIG (reference sequence). The chain's CDR3 is CAWKRLAEAFF. The CDR3 region has the DNA TGTGCCTGGAAACGACTAGCTGAAGCTTTCTTT.

This chain uses TRBV15 with TRBJ1-6; tentatively, D is TRBD1 (6 bases). The V gene's germline CDR1 is LNHNV and CDR2 YYDKDF (reference sequence). V shed 0 bases and J shed 13 bases, with 16 bases lying between them. The CDR3 is made up of 15 amino acids. For the CDR3, the DNA is TGTGCCACCAGCAGAGAGGGACATTCGGGTGTTCCCCTCCACTTT. This codes for CATSREGHSGVPLHF.

The chain couples TRBV5-1 to TRBJ2-2; 8 bases agree with TRBD1. The CDR3 sequence is 16 residues long. CDR1 SGHRS and CDR2 YFSETQ come from the germline V gene. V lost 4 bases to trimming and J lost 6 bases; unmatched junction nucleotides: 11. Here the CDR3 reads CASSLRGQAAAGELFF. The CDR3 DNA sequence: TGCGCCAGCAGCCTACGGGGACAGGCGGCGGCCGGGGAGCTGTTTTTT.

The chain has TRBV5-4 and TRBJ2-4, with D hard to call. Trimming took off 0 bases at V and 1 base at J, with 5 bases between the two ends. The CDR3 runs 14 residues. Germline CDR1 is SGHNT and CDR2 is YYREEE (reference sequence). CDR3 in amino acids: CASSLGEAKNIQYF. In nucleotides, the CDR3 is TGTGCCAGCAGCTTGGGTGAGGCCAAAAACATTCAGTACTTC.

V is TRBV5-1 and J is TRBJ2-5; 11 nucleotides line up with TRBD2. The CDR3 is made up of 16 amino acids. The germline V gene has CDR1 SGHRS and CDR2 YFSETQ. V dropped 1 base and J dropped 2; count of bases not matched to a gene: 4. CDR3 sequence (DNA): TGCGCCAGCAGCTTGCTAGCGGGAGGAGCTCAAGAGACCCAGTACTTC. It yields the protein CASSLLAGGAQETQYF.

This clone appeared a few times. This rearrangement joins TRBV7-9 to TRBJ1-6; no firm D call. There are 14 residues in the CDR3. The germline CDR1 and CDR2 sequences are SEHNR and FQNEAQ (reference sequence). Trimming removed 5 bases at V and 7 bases at J, with 12 bases between. The CDR3 bases are TGTGCCAGCAGCCTCGGGAGTACCAATTCACCCCTCCACTTT. Translating gives CASSLGSTNSPLHF.

V is TRBV18 and J is TRBJ2-3; 12 bases match TRBD2. The germline V gene encodes CDR1 KGHSH and CDR2 LQKENI. V gave up 6 bases and J gave up 4 bases; unmatched junction bases: 8. CDR3 length: 16 residues. The CDR3 is CASSPGLAGPADTQYF. CDR3 bases: TGTGCCAGCTCCCCCGGACTAGCGGGGCCCGCAGATACGCAGTATTTT.

The chain links TRBV10-3 to TRBJ1-1; TRBD1 might be the D (5 bases). This CDR3 has 15 amino acids. The ends were cut back, 3 bases at V and 5 bases at J, with 16 bases in the middle. Germline CDR1 is ENHRY and CDR2 is SYGVKD. The chain's CDR3 is CAISDKATPGTEAFF. For the CDR3, the DNA is TGTGCCATCAGTGATAAGGCTACCCCAGGGACTGAAGCTTTCTTT.

V and J are TRBV2 and TRBJ2-7; weak D call: TRBD1 (6 bases). Trimming shortened V by 7 bases and J by 0 bases, and 13 bases separated the two germline ends. CDR1 is SNHLY and CDR2 is FYNNEI in the germline V gene. The CDR3 has 14 residues. In DNA, the CDR3 is TGTGCCAGCACCAGACAGGCGAGCTCCTACGAGCAGTACTTC. This gives the protein CASTRQASSYEQYF.

V is TRBV2 and J is TRBJ2-7, with D perhaps matching TRBD2 (6 bases). This CDR3 has 15 amino acids. Trimming left V 7 bases short and J 0 bases short, with 16 bases between. From germline, CDR1 is SNHLY and CDR2 FYNNEI. The CDR3 DNA reads TGTGCCAGCACGGTGGGGGGAACCAGCTCCTACGAGCAGTACTTC. The encoded protein is CASTVGGTSSYEQYF.

The chain combines TRBV9 with TRBJ2-3; D may be TRBD2 (6 bases). Trimming stripped 5 bases from V and 2 bases from J, with 18 bases between. Per the germline V gene, CDR1 is SGDLS and CDR2 is YYNGEE. The CDR3 spans 16 residues. CDR3 residues: CASSDNPGLITDTQYF. The CDR3 DNA sequence: TGTGCCAGCAGTGATAACCCGGGACTTATCACAGATACGCAGTATTTT.

The chain combines TRBV10-3 with TRBJ2-1; TRBD2 aligns across 12 bases. CDR3 length: 16 amino acids. The junction had 5 bases not matched to a gene; V was cut back by 0 bases and J by 8 bases. Per the germline V gene, CDR1 is ENHRY and CDR2 is SYGVKD. The CDR3 DNA sequence: TGTGCCATCAGTGAGTCGACCGCTAGCGGGAGGGATGAGCAGTTCTTC. Translation gives CAISESTASGRDEQFF.

The rearrangement uses TRBV5-1 and TRBJ1-4; 9 nucleotides line up with TRBD1. From germline, CDR1 is SGHRS and CDR2 YFSETQ. The V gene end was trimmed by 0 bases and the J gene end by 5 bases; junction bases not matched to a gene: 2. The CDR3 consists of 15 residues. The CDR3 coding sequence is TGCGCCAGCAGCTTGGATGGGACAGGGAATGAAAAACTGTTTTTT. Amino acid sequence: CASSLDGTGNEKLFF.

The gene calls are TRBV2 and TRBJ2-1, with 9 bases aligning to TRBD2. Germline CDR1 reads SNHLY; CDR2 reads FYNNEI. The CDR3 is made up of 13 amino acids. The V gene end was trimmed by 7 bases and the J gene end by 7 bases; junction bases not matched to a gene: 5. In DNA, the CDR3 is TGTGCCAGCAATAGACTAGCGGAGAATGAGCAGTTCTTC. Protein product: CASNRLAENEQFF.

The gene calls are TRBV18 and TRBJ1-2; 7 nucleotides align to TRBD1. The V gene's germline CDR1 is KGHSH and CDR2 LQKENI. The length of the CDR3 is 14 residues. The J segment lost 8 bases and the V segment lost 6 bases, leaving 12 bases of the junction unmatched. The CDR3 DNA is TGTGCCAGCTCCCCCGGGACAGTCCTATTCGGCTACACCTTC. Its translation: CASSPGTVLFGYTF.

This clone was seen ten or more times. The J gene is TRBJ2-7, the V gene TRBV9, with 8 nucleotides matching TRBD1. The germline CDR1 and CDR2 sequences are SGDLS and YYNGEE. The V and J ends lost 0 bases and 6 bases, in that order; junction bases with no gene match: 2. The CDR3 has 13 residues. The DNA for the CDR3 is TGTGCCAGCAGCGTAGCCACAGGGGGCGAGCAGTACTTC. This encodes CASSVATGGEQYF.

V and J are TRBV5-1 and TRBJ2-3; D call uncertain. The V and J ends lost 4 bases and 0 bases respectively, with 12 bases between them. The CDR3 sequence is 15 residues long. Germline values: CDR1 SGHRS, CDR2 YFSETQ. For the CDR3, the DNA is TGCGCCAGCAGCCAGAGCATGACTAGCACAGATACGCAGTATTTT. It codes for CASSQSMTSTDTQYF.

The chain combines TRBV6-1 with TRBJ1-2; D remains unclear. The V and J ends lost 2 bases and 6 bases respectively, with 10 bases between them. CDR1 MNHNS and CDR2 SASEGT come from the germline V gene. This CDR3 contains 13 residues. The CDR3 protein is CASSENPRDGYTF. In DNA form, the CDR3 reads TGTGCCAGCAGTGAAAACCCACGGGATGGCTACACCTTC.

The chain recombines TRBV5-4 with TRBJ2-2, with a possible D match to TRBD1 (6 bases). In germline, CDR1 is SGHNT, CDR2 YYREEE (reference sequence). This CDR3 comprises 15 residues. Trimming removed 4 bases from V and 4 bases from J, with 14 bases in between. The CDR3 DNA reads TGTGCCAGCAGCCAAAATGACAGGTTCACCGGGGAGCTGTTTTTT. This sequence encodes CASSQNDRFTGELFF.

This clone has just a few counts. The genes are TRBV10-2 and TRBJ1-1, with D unclear. V was shortened by 0 bases and J by 7 bases, with 9 bases between the two germline ends. Germline assignment: CDR1 WSHSY and CDR2 SAAADI. The CDR3 is 13 amino acids. Here the CDR3 reads CASSESRISEAFF. In DNA, the CDR3 is TGCGCCAGCAGTGAGTCGCGCATAAGTGAAGCTTTCTTT.

This clone appeared once. The chain has TRBV24-1 and TRBJ2-3, with 8 bases matching TRBD2. This CDR3 has 16 residues. V dropped 0 bases and J dropped 7; count of bases not matched to a gene: 8. In germline, CDR1 is KGHDR, CDR2 SFDVKD. CDR3: CATSDLLPGGVNTQYF. CDR3 nucleotides: TGTGCCACCAGTGATTTGCTCCCGGGGGGGGTGAATACGCAGTATTTT.

The chain couples TRBV6-6 to TRBJ2-5; D possibly corresponds to TRBD1 (5 bases). The CDR3 totals 14 residues. CDR1 is MNHNY and CDR2 is SVGAGI in the germline V gene (reference sequence). The ends were cut back, 9 bases at V and 5 bases at J, with 19 bases in the middle. This CDR3 reads CARSGVTEGETQYF. The CDR3 DNA sequence: TGTGCCAGAAGTGGGGTGACAGAAGGGGAGACCCAGTACTTC.

V gene TRBV6-1 combines with J gene TRBJ1-1; 8 nucleotides align to TRBD1. J lost 1 base, V lost 2 bases, and 6 bases had no gene match. CDR3 length: 16 residues. In germline, CDR1 is MNHNS, CDR2 SASEGT. This CDR3 reads CASSERGQGWNTEAFF. The CDR3, as DNA: TGTGCCAGCAGTGAACGCGGACAGGGCTGGAACACTGAAGCTTTCTTT.

The genes are TRBV6-6 and TRBJ1-2; 7 positions agree with TRBD1. Germline CDR1 MNHNY, CDR2 SVGAGI (reference sequence). CDR3 length: 14 residues. Germline trimming cut 2 bases from V and 8 bases from J; bases unmatched to any gene: 8. The CDR3: CASSYQSTGVGYTF. CDR3 DNA: TGTGCCAGCAGTTACCAAAGTACAGGGGTCGGCTACACCTTC.

V and J are TRBV19 and TRBJ2-7; TRBD1 agrees at 7 bases. Germline-derived CDR1 and CDR2 are LNHDA and SQIVND (reference sequence). The CDR3 contains 15 residues. Unmatched junction bases numbered 9, after V lost 3 bases and J lost 4 bases. CDR3 sequence (DNA): TGTGCCAGTAGTATGATCGACAGGGTAGGTTACGAGCAGTACTTC. Translated, it gives CASSMIDRVGYEQYF.

The rearrangement links TRBV24-1 to TRBJ2-1, with TRBD1 matching 8 bases. Trimming took 1 base from V and 4 from J; bases not matched to a gene: 8. The germline gives CDR1 KGHDR, CDR2 SFDVKD. This CDR3 comprises 17 residues. The DNA of the CDR3 is TGTGCCACCAGTGATTTTGAGACAGGGGCCTTATACAATGAGCAGTTCTTC. Its translation: CATSDFETGALYNEQFF.

The gene calls are TRBV7-6 and TRBJ1-3; possibly TRBD1 for D (6 bases). Trimming shortened V by 4 bases and J by 4 bases, and 17 bases separated the two germline ends. Per the germline V gene, CDR1 is SGHVS and CDR2 is FNYEAQ. This CDR3 spans 16 amino acids. The CDR3 sequence is CASSSGNNRAGNTIYF. As DNA, the CDR3 is TGTGCCAGCAGCTCAGGGAACAACAGGGCCGGAAACACCATATATTTT.